The source of this T cell receptor (beta chain) is a study of cytomegalovirus exposure and HLA in healthy donors. Turning to the study itself: Earlier sequencing of approximately 200 million T cells yielded 100 million to 120 million unique TCR beta sequences.

General study findings and limits: Analyses of presence and absence presupposed an approximately uniform sequencing depth across donors.

Each donor was healthy, and each was a bone marrow donor. CDR3 size: 16 residues. V lost 5 bases, J lost 3 bases, and 8 bases stayed unmatched. Germline V CDR1 and CDR2: LNHDA, SQIVND (reference sequence). The primer mix had 60 Vbeta and 13 Jbeta primers. Clones were sequenced by immunoSEQ multiplex PCR, and TCRdb holds only the in-frame ones, with some missing. Of fewer than 110,000 clones listed, under 85% are singletons. On this clone itself: The antigen is unknown.

The sequencing input was PBMCs. The chain employs TRBV19 and TRBJ2-1; 9 bases line up with TRBD1. This TCR derives from a male donor in good health and CMV-seronegative. The CDR3 protein is CASSLTGTGIYNEQFF. The CDR3 coding sequence is TGTGCCAGTAGTCTAACCGGGACAGGGATCTACAATGAGCAGTTCTTC.